These T cell receptor beta chains were read from a single sample in a study of human T cells and chemical hapten exposure. Each CDR3 protein is one row after TCRdb ran MiXCR on the RACE reads. The sample has some 360,000 distinct CDR3 sequences, roughly 5.3% seen once. This sample comprised whole blood, obtained in connection with sensitization to the hapten diphenylcyclopropenone (DPC). Every receptor here comes from a woman in her forties or fifties with alopecia areata. Some clones in this sample may be carry-over from other donors' samples. The CDR3 runs from the conserved cysteine through the conserved F or W. D genes are given only for firm matches. Expanded clones get a size class; other rows say once, few or many, or leave the size out.

cdr3_length: 15; j_call: TRBJ2-6; clone_size: many; d_call: NA; v_call: TRBV11-3; cdr3_nt: TGTGCCAGCAGCTCCGGACACTCTGGGGCCAACGTCCTGACTTTC; cdr3_aa: CASSSGHSGANVLTF
cdr3_length: 15; j_call: TRBJ2-1; clone_size: few; d_call: TRBD2; v_call: TRBV29-1; cdr3_nt: TGCAGCGCTCACCCGGGAGGGGGGGGGTACAATGAGCAGTTCTTC; cdr3_aa: CSAHPGGGGYNEQFF
cdr3_length: 16; j_call: TRBJ2-3; clone_size: NA; d_call: TRBD2; v_call: TRBV27; cdr3_nt: TGTGCCAGCAGTTTAGGAGCGGGAGGGAGGGCAGATACGCAGTATTTT; cdr3_aa: CASSLGAGGRADTQYF
cdr3_length: 15; j_call: TRBJ1-2; clone_size: NA; d_call: TRBD1; v_call: TRBV13; cdr3_nt: TGTGCCAGCAGCCCGCCGACAGGGGGCTTCTATGGCTACACCTTC; cdr3_aa: CASSPPTGGFYGYTF
cdr3_length: 13; j_call: TRBJ2-3; clone_size: many; d_call: NA; v_call: TRBV20-1; cdr3_nt: TGCAGTGCCTGGGACTCCCGCACAGATACGCAGTATTTT; cdr3_aa: CSAWDSRTDTQYF
cdr3_length: 13; j_call: TRBJ1-3; clone_size: few; d_call: NA; v_call: TRBV20-1; cdr3_nt: TGCAGTGCCCCGACACTCTCTGGAAACACCATATATTTT; cdr3_aa: CSAPTLSGNTIYF
cdr3_length: 15; j_call: TRBJ2-3; clone_size: many; d_call: TRBD2; v_call: TRBV20-1; cdr3_nt: TGCAGTGCTCCAATGGGACTAGCGTGGCCGGATACGCAGTATTTT; cdr3_aa: CSAPMGLAWPDTQYF
cdr3_length: 13; j_call: TRBJ2-5; clone_size: few; d_call: TRBD2; v_call: TRBV20-1; cdr3_nt: TGCAGTAGCGGGGGCCCCTCCCAAGAGACCCAGTACTTC; cdr3_aa: CSSGGPSQETQYF
cdr3_length: 16; j_call: TRBJ2-6; clone_size: few; d_call: NA; v_call: TRBV19; cdr3_nt: TGTGCCAGTAGTATCGACTCCCTCCCTGGGGCCAACGTCCTGACTTTC; cdr3_aa: CASSIDSLPGANVLTF
cdr3_length: 16; j_call: TRBJ2-2; clone_size: many; d_call: TRBD1; v_call: TRBV29-1; cdr3_nt: TGCAGCGTTGCCCAATTCGGACAGGCGAACACCGGGGAGCTGTTTTTT; cdr3_aa: CSVAQFGQANTGELFF
cdr3_length: 15; j_call: TRBJ2-3; clone_size: many; d_call: NA; v_call: TRBV6-2/TRBV6-3; cdr3_nt: TGTGCCAGCAGTTACTCGTCAAGGGGCGCAGATACGCAGTATTTT; cdr3_aa: CASSYSSRGADTQYF
cdr3_length: 13; j_call: TRBJ2-7; clone_size: NA; d_call: NA; v_call: TRBV6-5; cdr3_nt: TGTGCCAGCAGCGTGGGGCGGGGCTACGAGCAGTACTTC; cdr3_aa: CASSVGRGYEQYF
cdr3_length: 15; j_call: TRBJ2-3; clone_size: few; d_call: NA; v_call: TRBV4-1; cdr3_nt: TGCGCCAGCAGCCAGGGCATTCCTAGCACAGATACGCAGTATTTT; cdr3_aa: CASSQGIPSTDTQYF
cdr3_length: 14; j_call: TRBJ2-3; clone_size: many; d_call: NA; v_call: TRBV4-3; cdr3_nt: TGCGCCAGCAGCCAGGGGGGTGAGGCAGATACGCAGTATTTT; cdr3_aa: CASSQGGEADTQYF
cdr3_length: 16; j_call: TRBJ1-3; clone_size: few; d_call: NA; v_call: TRBV25-1; cdr3_nt: TGTGCCAGCAGTCCGGGGGGACGGTTCTCTGGAAACACCATATATTTT; cdr3_aa: CASSPGGRFSGNTIYF
cdr3_length: 13; j_call: TRBJ1-2; clone_size: many; d_call: NA; v_call: TRBV6-5; cdr3_nt: TGTGCCAGCAGTTACGACAGAAACAATGGCTACACCTTC; cdr3_aa: CASSYDRNNGYTF